This TCR beta chain was obtained from a study of sequential checkpoint blockade in melanoma. Study outcomes and limitations: In arm A, pretreatment tumor clonality was associated with response.

The CDR3 length is 14 residues. J was trimmed by 9 bases and V by 5 bases; bases with no gene match: 6. From germline, CDR1 is SGHNT and CDR2 YENEEA. Using immunoSEQ multiplex PCR, the repertoire was profiled, and TCRdb retains in-frame clones only, with some absent. The table lists 20,000 to 25,000 clones, more than 25% of them singletons. Sample treatment: randomized to nivolumab then ipilimumab (arm A) or the reverse (arm B). Worth noting for this clone: The target antigen is unknown.

The sequencing here drew on tumor tissue (inferred from file names), taken from a patient given nivolumab and ipilimumab in sequence. This TCR came from a human donor with melanoma. This chain uses TRBV11-3 with TRBJ1-6; 8 nucleotides line up with TRBD1. CDR3 sequence (DNA): TGTGCCAGCAGCACAACAGGGGGTGTTTCACCCCTCCACTTT. It specifies CASSTTGGVSPLHF. Variable domain in full (rest from reference TRBV11-3 and TRBJ1-6): EAGVVQSPRYKIIEKKQPVAFWCNPISGHNTLYWYLQNLGQGPELLIRYENEEAVDDSQLPKDRFSAERLKGVDSTLKIQPAELGDSAVYLCASSTTGGVSPLHFGNGTRLTVT.